The clone carrying this T cell receptor beta chain was counted many times. The antigen is undetermined. Using its own MiXCR run on the reads, TCRdb lists one record per CDR3 protein. The table lists approximately 97,000 distinct CDR3 sequences, 15% to 20% of them singletons, with roughly 8% in the top ten. The CDR3 covers 14 residues. The V segment lost 5 bases and the J segment 7 bases; nucleotides outside the gene matches: 6. Germline V gene sequence: CDR1 SGHTA, CDR2 FQGNSA. This sample is part of a study of T cell repertoires in cytomegalovirus infection. Looking at the study overall: A matching HLA type, together with CMV infection, was signaled by public TCR beta signatures.

Study-level results: Cumulative public TCR beta family frequency identified carriers of CMV plus the relevant HLA. Across the ex vivo response, the dominant clonotypes were HLA-C-restricted CMV-specific TCR beta clonotypes.

The sequence came from a human donor in good health (CMV status not recorded). Some clones in this sample may be carry-over from other donors' samples. Source material: PBMCs. The chain employs TRBV7-2 and TRBJ1-2, with TRBD1 matching over 11 bases. CDR3 region: CASSQDRGLIGYTF. For the CDR3, the DNA is TGTGCCAGCAGCCAGGACAGGGGGCTTATTGGCTACACCTTC.